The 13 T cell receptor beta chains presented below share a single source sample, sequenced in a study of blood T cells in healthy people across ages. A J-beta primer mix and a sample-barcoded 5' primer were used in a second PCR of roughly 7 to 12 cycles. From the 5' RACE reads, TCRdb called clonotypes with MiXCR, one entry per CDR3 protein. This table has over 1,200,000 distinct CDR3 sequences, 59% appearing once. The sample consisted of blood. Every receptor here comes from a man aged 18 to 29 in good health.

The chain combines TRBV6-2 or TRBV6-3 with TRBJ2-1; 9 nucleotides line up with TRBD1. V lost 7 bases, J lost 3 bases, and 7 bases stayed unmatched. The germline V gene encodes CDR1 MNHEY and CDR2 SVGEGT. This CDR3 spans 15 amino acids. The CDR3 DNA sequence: TGTGCCAGCACCAGCCGGGACAGGGTCTACAATGAGCAGTTCTTC. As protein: CASTSRDRVYNEQFF.

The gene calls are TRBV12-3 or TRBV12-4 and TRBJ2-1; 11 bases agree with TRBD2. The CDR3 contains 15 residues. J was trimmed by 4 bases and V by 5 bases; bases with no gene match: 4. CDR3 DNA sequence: TGTGCCAGCAGTGAGACTAGCGGGGTTTACAATGAGCAGTTCTTC. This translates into CASSETSGVYNEQFF.

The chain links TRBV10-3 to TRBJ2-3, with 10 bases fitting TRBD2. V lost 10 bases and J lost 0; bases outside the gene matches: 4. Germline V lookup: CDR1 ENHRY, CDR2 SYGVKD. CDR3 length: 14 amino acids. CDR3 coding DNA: TGTGCCACCCTAGCGGGAGCGAGCACAGATACGCAGTATTTT. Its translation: CATLAGASTDTQYF.

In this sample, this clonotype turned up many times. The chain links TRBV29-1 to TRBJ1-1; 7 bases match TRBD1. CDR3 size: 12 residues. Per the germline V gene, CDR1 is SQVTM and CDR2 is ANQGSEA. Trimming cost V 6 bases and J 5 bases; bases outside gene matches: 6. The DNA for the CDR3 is TGCAGCGTGATACAGGGGAATACTGAAGCTTTCTTT. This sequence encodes CSVIQGNTEAFF.

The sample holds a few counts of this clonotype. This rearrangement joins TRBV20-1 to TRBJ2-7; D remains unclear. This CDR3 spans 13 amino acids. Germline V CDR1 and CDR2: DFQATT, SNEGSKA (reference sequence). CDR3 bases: TGCACCGCACGTGGGCTTCGCTCCTACGAGCAGTACTTC. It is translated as CTARGLRSYEQYF.

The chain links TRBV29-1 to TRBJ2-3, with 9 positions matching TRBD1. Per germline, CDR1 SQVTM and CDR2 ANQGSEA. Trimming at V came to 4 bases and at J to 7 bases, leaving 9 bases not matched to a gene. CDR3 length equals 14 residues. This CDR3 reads CSVGSRTGVYTQYF. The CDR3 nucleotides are TGCAGCGTTGGTTCCCGGACAGGGGTGTATACGCAGTATTTT.

The CDR3 region has the DNA TGTGCCAGCAGCTTAGCGGGAGGGGAGTCACCCCTCCACTTT. This encodes CASSLAGGESPLHF. J is TRBJ1-6 and V is TRBV11-2, with D perhaps TRBD1 (5 bases). V shed 1 base and J shed 10 bases, with 11 bases lying between them. CDR3 size: 14 residues. Germline V lookup: CDR1 SGHAT, CDR2 FQNNGV.

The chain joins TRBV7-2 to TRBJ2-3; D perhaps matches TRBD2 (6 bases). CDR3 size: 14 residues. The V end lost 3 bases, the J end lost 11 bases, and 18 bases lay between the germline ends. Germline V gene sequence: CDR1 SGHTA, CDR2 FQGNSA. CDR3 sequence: CASSLTPGLTKQYF. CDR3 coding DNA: TGTGCCAGCAGCTTGACCCCGGGACTCACAAAGCAGTATTTT.

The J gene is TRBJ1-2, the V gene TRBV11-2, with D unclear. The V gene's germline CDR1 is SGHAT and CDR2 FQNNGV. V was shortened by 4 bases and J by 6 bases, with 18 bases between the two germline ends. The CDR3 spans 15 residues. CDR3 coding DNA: TGTGCCAGCAGCTCCACTTATGGCGGGTTGGATGGCTACACCTTC. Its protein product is CASSSTYGGLDGYTF.

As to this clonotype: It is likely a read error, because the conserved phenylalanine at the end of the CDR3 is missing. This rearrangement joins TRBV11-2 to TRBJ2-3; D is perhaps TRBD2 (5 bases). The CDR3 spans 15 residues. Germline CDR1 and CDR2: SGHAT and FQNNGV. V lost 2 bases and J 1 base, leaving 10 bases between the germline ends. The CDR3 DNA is TGTGCCAGCAGCTTAATAAAGGGAGGCACAGATACGCAGTATGTT. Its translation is CASSLIKGGTDTQYV.

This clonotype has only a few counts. The CDR3 DNA follows: TGTGCCAGCAGTTTATCTCCATTGAACACTGAAGCTTTCTTT. Translating gives CASSLSPLNTEAFF. The V and J genes are TRBV27 and TRBJ1-1; no definite D call. Germline V gene data show CDR1 as MNHEY and CDR2 as SMNVEV (reference sequence). The ends were cut back, 0 bases at V and 0 bases at J, with 5 bases in the middle. This CDR3 has 14 residues.

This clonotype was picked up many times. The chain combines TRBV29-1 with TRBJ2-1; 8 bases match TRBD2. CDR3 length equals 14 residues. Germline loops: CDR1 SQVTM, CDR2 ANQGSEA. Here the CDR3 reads CSASGTRSYNEQFF. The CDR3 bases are TGCAGTGCCTCCGGGACTAGGTCCTACAATGAGCAGTTCTTC.

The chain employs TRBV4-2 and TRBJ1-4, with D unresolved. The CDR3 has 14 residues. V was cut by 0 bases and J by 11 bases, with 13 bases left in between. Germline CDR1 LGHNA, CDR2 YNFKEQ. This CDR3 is CASSQEGPGRKLFF. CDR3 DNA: TGTGCCAGCAGCCAAGAGGGTCCCGGACGGAAACTGTTTTTT.